This is a list of T cell receptor beta chains from one sample in a study of sequential checkpoint blockade in melanoma. Clones were sequenced by immunoSEQ multiplex PCR, and TCRdb holds only the in-frame ones, with some missing. The sample has a few thousand clones; roughly 40% are singletons. Sequenced material: tumor tissue (inferred from file names), taken from a patient given nivolumab and ipilimumab in sequence. These receptors were obtained from a human donor with melanoma. The CDR3 runs from the conserved cysteine through the conserved F or W. The D gene is left open where the match is weak. Clone size is stated in some rows and not others, as once, few, many or a class when expanded.

d_call: .
j_call: TRBJ2-2
clone_size: .
v_call: TRBV6-8
cdr3_aa: CASSSTSGELFF
cdr3_nt: TGTGCCAGCAGTTCAACTAGCGGGGAGCTGTTTTTT

d_call: .
j_call: TRBJ2-3
clone_size: .
v_call: TRBV19
cdr3_aa: CASSMGAYTQYF
cdr3_nt: TGTGCCAGTAGTATGGGGGCTTATACGCAGTATTTT

d_call: TRBD2
j_call: TRBJ2-1
clone_size: .
v_call: TRBV15
cdr3_aa: CATSRDRLAGGNHEQFF
cdr3_nt: TGTGCCACCAGCAGAGACCGACTAGCGGGAGGGAACCATGAGCAGTTCTTC

d_call: TRBD2
j_call: TRBJ2-1
clone_size: .
v_call: TRBV11-3
cdr3_aa: CASSLGLAGNNEQFF
cdr3_nt: TGTGCCAGCAGCTTGGGACTAGCGGGCAACAATGAGCAGTTCTTC

d_call: .
j_call: TRBJ2-5
clone_size: .
v_call: TRBV11-3
cdr3_aa: CASSTGRTYQETQYF
cdr3_nt: TGTGCTAGCAGCACCGGACGGACGTACCAAGAGACCCAGTACTTC

d_call: .
j_call: TRBJ2-7
clone_size: few
v_call: TRBV11-3
cdr3_aa: CASSLVLRDSVQYF
cdr3_nt: TGTGCCAGCAGCTTAGTTCTCCGGGACTCTGTGCAGTACTTC

d_call: TRBD2
j_call: TRBJ2-1
clone_size: .
v_call: TRBV5-1
cdr3_aa: CASSFSPSGANNEQFF
cdr3_nt: TGCGCCAGCAGCTTTAGTCCTAGCGGGGCTAACAATGAGCAGTTCTTC

d_call: .
j_call: TRBJ2-2
clone_size: .
v_call: TRBV5-1
cdr3_aa: CASSLDQTATGELFF
cdr3_nt: TGCGCCAGCAGCTTGGATCAGACAGCAACCGGGGAGCTGTTTTTT

d_call: TRBD2
j_call: TRBJ2-5
clone_size: .
v_call: TRBV18
cdr3_aa: CASSPGLAGEETQYF
cdr3_nt: TGTGCCAGCTCGCCGGGACTAGCGGGAGAAGAGACCCAGTACTTC

d_call: TRBD2
j_call: TRBJ2-3
clone_size: few
v_call: TRBV12-5
cdr3_aa: CASNLIAGGDTQYF
cdr3_nt: TGTGCCAGCAACCTAATAGCGGGAGGAGATACGCAGTATTTT

d_call: .
j_call: TRBJ2-1
clone_size: few
v_call: TRBV18
cdr3_aa: CASSPALNNEQFF
cdr3_nt: TGTGCCAGCTCACCAGCATTGAACAATGAGCAGTTCTTC

d_call: .
j_call: TRBJ1-5
clone_size: .
v_call: TRBV11-3
cdr3_aa: CASSLGTANQPQHF
cdr3_nt: TGTGCCAGCAGCTTAGGGACAGCTAATCAGCCCCAGCATTTT

d_call: .
j_call: TRBJ2-7
clone_size: .
v_call: TRBV5-1
cdr3_aa: CASSLATANYEQYF
cdr3_nt: TGCGCCAGCAGCTTGGCCACGGCAAACTACGAGCAGTACTTC

d_call: .
j_call: TRBJ2-3
clone_size: few
v_call: TRBV11-3
cdr3_aa: CASSLAAGITDTQYF
cdr3_nt: TGTGCCAGCAGCTTGGCGGCCGGAATCACAGATACGCAGTATTTT

d_call: .
j_call: TRBJ2-7
clone_size: .
v_call: TRBV6-8
cdr3_aa: CASSYSPGSLSYEQYF
cdr3_nt: TGTGCCAGCAGTTACTCCCCAGGGTCACTCTCCTACGAGCAGTACTTC

d_call: .
j_call: TRBJ2-7
clone_size: few
v_call: TRBV30
cdr3_aa: CAWSGDGYEQYF
cdr3_nt: TGTGCCTGGAGTGGGGACGGCTACGAGCAGTACTTC

d_call: .
j_call: TRBJ2-2
clone_size: medium-sized
v_call: TRBV6-8
cdr3_aa: CASTREVSFNTGELFF
cdr3_nt: TGTGCCAGCACTAGGGAGGTTTCCTTCAACACCGGGGAGCTGTTTTTT

d_call: .
j_call: TRBJ1-3
clone_size: .
v_call: TRBV6-7
cdr3_aa: CASSEPPKTAFSGNTIYF
cdr3_nt: TGTGCCAGCAGTGAACCCCCCAAGACAGCCTTCTCTGGAAACACCATATATTTT

d_call: .
j_call: TRBJ1-1
clone_size: few
v_call: TRBV9
cdr3_aa: CASRLQANTEAFF
cdr3_nt: TGTGCCAGCAGGCTACAGGCGAACACTGAAGCTTTCTTT

d_call: .
j_call: TRBJ1-1
clone_size: .
v_call: TRBV9
cdr3_aa: CASSNMNTEAFF
cdr3_nt: TGTGCCAGCAGTAACATGAACACTGAAGCTTTCTTT

d_call: TRBD2
j_call: TRBJ2-3
clone_size: .
v_call: TRBV30
cdr3_aa: CAWSVRTSGIKEDTQYF
cdr3_nt: TGTGCCTGGAGTGTACGGACTAGCGGGATAAAAGAGGATACGCAGTATTTT

d_call: .
j_call: TRBJ1-2
clone_size: .
v_call: TRBV28
cdr3_aa: CATLDRLNYGYTF
cdr3_nt: TGTGCCACCTTAGACAGGCTAAACTATGGCTACACCTTC

d_call: TRBD2
j_call: TRBJ2-1
clone_size: medium-sized
v_call: TRBV9
cdr3_aa: CASSVASSGRYNEQFF
cdr3_nt: TGTGCCAGCAGCGTGGCATCTAGCGGGCGGTACAATGAGCAGTTCTTC

d_call: .
j_call: TRBJ2-5
clone_size: few
v_call: TRBV11-3
cdr3_aa: CASSLGSGIQETQYF
cdr3_nt: TGTGCCAGCAGCTTAGGGTCGGGGATACAAGAGACCCAGTACTTC

d_call: .
j_call: TRBJ1-1
clone_size: medium-sized
v_call: TRBV9
cdr3_aa: CTSSVQRGEGTEAFF
cdr3_nt: TGTACCAGCAGTGTCCAACGGGGGGAAGGGACTGAAGCTTTCTTT

d_call: TRBD1
j_call: TRBJ2-7
clone_size: .
v_call: TRBV28
cdr3_aa: CASLEGQGAGEQYF
cdr3_nt: TGTGCCAGCTTAGAGGGGCAGGGGGCGGGTGAGCAGTACTTC

d_call: .
j_call: TRBJ2-1
clone_size: few
v_call: TRBV9
cdr3_aa: CASSVDVRVDNEQFF
cdr3_nt: TGTGCCAGCAGCGTAGATGTCAGGGTGGACAATGAGCAGTTCTTC

d_call: TRBD1
j_call: TRBJ1-2
clone_size: .
v_call: TRBV11-3
cdr3_aa: CASSGSTGFYGYTF
cdr3_nt: TGTGCCAGCAGCGGATCGACAGGGTTCTATGGCTACACCTTC

d_call: TRBD1
j_call: TRBJ1-2
clone_size: .
v_call: TRBV2
cdr3_aa: CASRNTGEGSYGYTF
cdr3_nt: TGTGCCAGCAGAAACACAGGGGAAGGGAGCTATGGCTACACCTTC

d_call: TRBD2
j_call: TRBJ2-1
clone_size: .
v_call: TRBV28
cdr3_aa: CASSGLAGRRNEQFF
cdr3_nt: TGTGCCAGCAGTGGACTAGCGGGAAGAAGGAATGAGCAGTTCTTC

d_call: .
j_call: TRBJ2-5
clone_size: .
v_call: TRBV11-3
cdr3_aa: CASSLGFTRVETQYF
cdr3_nt: TGTGCCAGCAGCTTGGGATTCACAAGGGTGGAGACCCAGTACTTC

d_call: .
j_call: TRBJ1-4
clone_size: few
v_call: TRBV11-3
cdr3_aa: CASSPTSARRNEKLFF
cdr3_nt: TGTGCCAGCAGCCCTACGAGCGCCCGGAGGAATGAAAAACTGTTTTTT

d_call: TRBD2
j_call: TRBJ2-7
clone_size: .
v_call: TRBV7-1
cdr3_aa: CASSLTPGGPYEQYF
cdr3_nt: TGTGCCAGCAGCTTAACGCCGGGAGGCCCCTACGAGCAGTACTTC

d_call: TRBD2
j_call: TRBJ2-7
clone_size: few
v_call: TRBV6-8
cdr3_aa: CASRDSGRGSEQYF
cdr3_nt: TGTGCCAGCAGGGATAGCGGGAGAGGGTCTGAGCAGTACTTC

d_call: TRBD1
j_call: TRBJ2-3
clone_size: .
v_call: TRBV28
cdr3_aa: CASSSRDRGTDTQYF
cdr3_nt: TGTGCCAGCAGTTCGAGGGACAGGGGCACAGATACGCAGTATTTT

d_call: .
j_call: TRBJ1-4
clone_size: .
v_call: TRBV28
cdr3_aa: CASSLGAGPVFF
cdr3_nt: TGTGCCAGCAGTTTAGGGGCCGGACCGGTGTTTTTT

d_call: .
j_call: TRBJ2-1
clone_size: .
v_call: TRBV28
cdr3_aa: CASSLERGGNGEQFF
cdr3_nt: TGTGCCAGCAGTTTAGAACGCGGCGGGAATGGTGAGCAGTTCTTC

d_call: TRBD1
j_call: TRBJ1-1
clone_size: few
v_call: TRBV6-8
cdr3_aa: CASSYYRGEAFF
cdr3_nt: TGTGCCAGCAGTTACTACAGGGGTGAAGCTTTCTTT

d_call: .
j_call: TRBJ2-7
clone_size: .
v_call: TRBV12-5
cdr3_aa: CASGRRNEQYF
cdr3_nt: TGTGCCAGCGGTAGGAGAAACGAGCAGTACTTC

d_call: .
j_call: TRBJ1-5
clone_size: .
v_call: TRBV19
cdr3_aa: CASSILRDLNQPQHF
cdr3_nt: TGTGCCAGTAGTATCCTTCGGGACCTCAATCAGCCCCAGCATTTT

d_call: TRBD2
j_call: TRBJ2-1
clone_size: few
v_call: TRBV23-1
cdr3_aa: CASSPSTSGASRREQFF
cdr3_nt: TGCGCCAGCAGCCCATCGACTAGCGGGGCGTCGAGGCGTGAGCAGTTCTTC

d_call: TRBD1
j_call: TRBJ2-7
clone_size: .
v_call: TRBV30
cdr3_aa: CAWSVRTGVSSYEQYF
cdr3_nt: TGTGCCTGGAGTGTACGGACAGGGGTGAGCTCCTACGAGCAGTACTTC

d_call: .
j_call: TRBJ2-2
clone_size: .
v_call: TRBV19
cdr3_aa: CASSIGLSNAGELFF
cdr3_nt: TGTGCCAGTAGTATAGGTTTGTCAAACGCCGGGGAGCTGTTTTTT

d_call: TRBD2
j_call: TRBJ2-7
clone_size: few
v_call: TRBV6-7
cdr3_aa: CASSPRGGAGTYEQYF
cdr3_nt: TGTGCCAGCAGCCCCCGGGGAGGGGCGGGCACCTACGAGCAGTACTTC

d_call: .
j_call: TRBJ2-7
clone_size: few
v_call: TRBV2
cdr3_aa: CASSVLQNYEQYF
cdr3_nt: TGTGCCAGCAGTGTTTTACAGAACTACGAGCAGTACTTC

d_call: .
j_call: TRBJ2-7
clone_size: few
v_call: TRBV9
cdr3_aa: CASSPRLDYEQYF
cdr3_nt: TGTGCCAGCAGCCCCCGACTAGACTACGAGCAGTACTTC

d_call: TRBD2
j_call: TRBJ2-1
clone_size: .
v_call: TRBV19
cdr3_aa: CASSPGTSGANEQFF
cdr3_nt: TGTGCCAGTAGTCCGGGGACTAGCGGGGCCAATGAGCAGTTCTTC

d_call: TRBD2
j_call: TRBJ2-7
clone_size: .
v_call: TRBV5-1
cdr3_aa: CASSLPSGLADEQYF
cdr3_nt: TGCGCCAGCAGCCTCCCCTCCGGACTAGCCGACGAGCAGTACTTC

d_call: TRBD1
j_call: TRBJ2-7
clone_size: .
v_call: TRBV9
cdr3_aa: CASSSASGTAFSEQYF
cdr3_nt: TGTGCCAGCAGCTCGGCGTCCGGGACAGCTTTTTCCGAGCAGTACTTC

d_call: .
j_call: TRBJ1-1
clone_size: few
v_call: TRBV30
cdr3_aa: CAWNLRGPEAFF
cdr3_nt: TGTGCCTGGAACCTCAGGGGCCCTGAAGCTTTCTTT

d_call: TRBD2
j_call: TRBJ2-7
clone_size: .
v_call: TRBV5-1
cdr3_aa: CASSFRGDGYEQYF
cdr3_nt: TGCGCCAGCAGCTTCCGGGGGGACGGCTACGAGCAGTACTTC

d_call: TRBD1
j_call: TRBJ2-1
clone_size: .
v_call: TRBV19
cdr3_aa: CASSRMGQDNEQFF
cdr3_nt: TGTGCCAGTTCTAGAATGGGACAGGACAATGAGCAGTTCTTC